This TCR beta chain was found in a study of shared clonotypes between healthy human individuals. Findings and limits, study-wide: Represented diversity, genetic and exposure-history alike, was limited by few donors. On the whole, naive subsets had larger estimated richness than memory subsets had.

The data were produced by immunoSEQ multiplex PCR, yet TCRdb's version contains in-frame clones alone and is incomplete. The sample holds around 990,000 clones, around three quarters seen once. Germline V lookup: CDR1 SGHRS, CDR2 YFSETQ. V gave up 4 bases and J gave up 3 bases, with 10 bases separating them. The CDR3 runs 13 residues. A remark on this clone: The antigen is not known.

The material sequenced was memory CD4+ T cells from PBMCs. Subset: CD45RA-negative fraction. The chain links TRBV5-1 to TRBJ2-5; D call uncertain. The clonotype originates from a man aged 18-30 years in good health. Some clones in this sample may be carry-over from other donors' samples. The CDR3 spells CASSTPPKETQYF. The CDR3 nucleotides read TGCGCCAGCAGCACTCCACCAAAAGAGACCCAGTACTTC.